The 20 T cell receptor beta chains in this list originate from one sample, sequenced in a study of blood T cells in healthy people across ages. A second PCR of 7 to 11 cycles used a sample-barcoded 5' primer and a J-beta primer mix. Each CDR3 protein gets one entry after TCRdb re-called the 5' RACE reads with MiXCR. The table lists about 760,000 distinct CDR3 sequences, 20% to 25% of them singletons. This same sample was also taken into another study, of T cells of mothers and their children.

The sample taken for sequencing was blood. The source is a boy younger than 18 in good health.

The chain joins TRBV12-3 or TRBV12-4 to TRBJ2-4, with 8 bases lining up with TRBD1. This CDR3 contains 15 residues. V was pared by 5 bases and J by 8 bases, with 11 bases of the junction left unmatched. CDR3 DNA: TGTGCCAGCAGTCCCCACGCAGGGGGCGCGGACATTCAGTACTTC. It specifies CASSPHAGGADIQYF.

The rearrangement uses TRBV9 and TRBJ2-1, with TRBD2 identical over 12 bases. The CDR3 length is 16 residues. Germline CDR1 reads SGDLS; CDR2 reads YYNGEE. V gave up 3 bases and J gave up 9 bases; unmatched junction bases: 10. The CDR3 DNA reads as TGTGCCAGCAGCGCCAGACTAGCGGGAGTTGACGGTGAGCAGTTCTTC. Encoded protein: CASSARLAGVDGEQFF.

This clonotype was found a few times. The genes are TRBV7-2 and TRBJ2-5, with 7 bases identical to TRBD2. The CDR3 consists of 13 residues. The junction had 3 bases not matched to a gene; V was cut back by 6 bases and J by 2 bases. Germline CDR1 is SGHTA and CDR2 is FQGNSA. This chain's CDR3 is CASRVSGQETQYF. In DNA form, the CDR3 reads TGTGCCAGCAGAGTTAGCGGGCAAGAGACCCAGTACTTC. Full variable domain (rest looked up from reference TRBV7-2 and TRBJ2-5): GAGVSQSPSNKVTEKGKDVELRCDPISGHTALYWYRQSLGQGLEFLIYFQGNSAPDKSGLPSDRFSAERTGGSVSTLTIQRTQQEDSAVYLCASRVSGQETQYFGPGTRLLVL.

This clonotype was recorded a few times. CDR3 residues: CASSLLAPGGDTQYF. CDR3 in DNA: TGTGCCAGCAGCTTATTGGCACCTGGTGGAGATACGCAGTATTTT. The genes are TRBV7-9 and TRBJ2-3; D is uncertain. Trimming stripped 2 bases from V and 5 bases from J, with 14 bases between. Germline CDR1 and CDR2: SEHNR and FQNEAQ (reference sequence). This CDR3 has 15 residues.

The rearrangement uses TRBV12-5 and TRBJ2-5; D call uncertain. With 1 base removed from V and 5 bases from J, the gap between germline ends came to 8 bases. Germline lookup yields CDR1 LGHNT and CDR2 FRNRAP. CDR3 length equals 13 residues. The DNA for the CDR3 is TGTGCTAGTGGTTTGGGTGTGGGTGAGACCCAGTACTTC. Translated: CASGLGVGETQYF.

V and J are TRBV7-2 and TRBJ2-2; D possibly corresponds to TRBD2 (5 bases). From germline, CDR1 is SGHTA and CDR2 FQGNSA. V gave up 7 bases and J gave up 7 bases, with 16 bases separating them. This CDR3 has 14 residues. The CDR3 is CASTRVVEVGELFF. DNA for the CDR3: TGTGCCAGCACCAGAGTCGTGGAGGTCGGGGAGCTGTTTTTT.

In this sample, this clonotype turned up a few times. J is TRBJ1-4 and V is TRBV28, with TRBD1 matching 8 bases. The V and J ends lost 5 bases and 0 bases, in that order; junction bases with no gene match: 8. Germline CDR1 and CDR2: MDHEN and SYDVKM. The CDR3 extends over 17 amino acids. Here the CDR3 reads CASSRGQGISTNEKLFF. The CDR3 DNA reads TGTGCCAGCAGTCGTGGACAGGGAATATCAACTAATGAAAAACTGTTTTTT.

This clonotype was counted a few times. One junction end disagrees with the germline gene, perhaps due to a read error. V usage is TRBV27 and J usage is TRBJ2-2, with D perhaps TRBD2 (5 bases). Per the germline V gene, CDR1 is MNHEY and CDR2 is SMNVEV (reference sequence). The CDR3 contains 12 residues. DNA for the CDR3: TGTGCCAGCAGTCCCAACGCCGGGGAGCCGTTTTTT. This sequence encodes CASSPNAGEPFF.

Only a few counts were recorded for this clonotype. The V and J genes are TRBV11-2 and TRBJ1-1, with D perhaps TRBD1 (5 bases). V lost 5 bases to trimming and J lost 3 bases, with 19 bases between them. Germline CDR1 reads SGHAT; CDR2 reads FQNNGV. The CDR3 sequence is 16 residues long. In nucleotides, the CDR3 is TGTGCCAGCAGCCCAGCGCCGATGGCAGGGTACACTGAAGCTTTCTTT. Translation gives CASSPAPMAGYTEAFF.

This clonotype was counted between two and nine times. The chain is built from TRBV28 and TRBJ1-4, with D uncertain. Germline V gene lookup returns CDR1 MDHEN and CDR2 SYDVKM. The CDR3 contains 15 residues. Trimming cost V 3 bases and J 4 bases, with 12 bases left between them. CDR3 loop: CASSFSAGFNEKLFF. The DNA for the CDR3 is TGTGCCAGCAGTTTTTCGGCCGGGTTTAATGAAAAACTGTTTTTT.

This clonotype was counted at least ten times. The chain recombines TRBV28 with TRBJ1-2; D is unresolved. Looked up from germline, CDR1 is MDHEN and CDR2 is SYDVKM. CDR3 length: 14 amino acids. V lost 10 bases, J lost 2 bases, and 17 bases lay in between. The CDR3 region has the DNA TGTGCCACCTGTCGTGGAGGCCCGAACTATGGCTACACCTTC. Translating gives CATCRGGPNYGYTF.

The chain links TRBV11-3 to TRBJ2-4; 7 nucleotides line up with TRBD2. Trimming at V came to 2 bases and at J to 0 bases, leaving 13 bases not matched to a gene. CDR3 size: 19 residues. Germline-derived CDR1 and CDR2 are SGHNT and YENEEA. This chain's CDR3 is CASSLWGGVSPGAKNIQYF. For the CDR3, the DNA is TGTGCCAGCAGCTTATGGGGAGGGGTCTCCCCCGGAGCCAAAAACATTCAGTACTTC.

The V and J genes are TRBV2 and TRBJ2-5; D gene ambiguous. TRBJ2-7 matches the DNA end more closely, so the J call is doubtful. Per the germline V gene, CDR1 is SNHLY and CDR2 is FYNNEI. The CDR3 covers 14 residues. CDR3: CASSDEGGTYEQYF. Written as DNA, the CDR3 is TGTGCCAGCAGTGATGAAGGCGGAACCTACGAGCAGTACTTC.

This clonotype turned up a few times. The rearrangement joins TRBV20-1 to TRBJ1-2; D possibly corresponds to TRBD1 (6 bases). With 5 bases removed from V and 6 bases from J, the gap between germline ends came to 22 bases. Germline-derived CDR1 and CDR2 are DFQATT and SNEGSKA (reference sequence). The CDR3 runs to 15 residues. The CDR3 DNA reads TGCAGTGCTGACTCCCTACAGGGTCCACACCATGGCTACACCTTC. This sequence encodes CSADSLQGPHHGYTF.

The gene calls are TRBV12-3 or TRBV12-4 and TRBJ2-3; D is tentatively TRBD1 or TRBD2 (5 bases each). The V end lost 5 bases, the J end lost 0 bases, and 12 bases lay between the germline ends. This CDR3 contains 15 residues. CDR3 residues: CASSPGTFSTDTQYF. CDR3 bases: TGTGCCAGCAGTCCAGGGACCTTCAGCACAGATACGCAGTATTTT.

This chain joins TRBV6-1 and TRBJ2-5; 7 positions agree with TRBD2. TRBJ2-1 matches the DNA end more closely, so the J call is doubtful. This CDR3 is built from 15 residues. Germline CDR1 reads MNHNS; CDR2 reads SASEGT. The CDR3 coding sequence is TGTGCCAGCAGCGAGGACTCGGGAGGCGGGAATGAGCAGTTCTTC. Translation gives CASSEDSGGGNEQFF.

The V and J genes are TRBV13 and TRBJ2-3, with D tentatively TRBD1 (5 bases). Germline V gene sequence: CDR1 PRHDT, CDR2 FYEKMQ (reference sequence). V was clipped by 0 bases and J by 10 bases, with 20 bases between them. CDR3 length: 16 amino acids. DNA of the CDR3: TGTGCCAGCAGCTTAGGTCCAGGGATTTCCAGCACGGCGCAGTATTTT. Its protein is CASSLGPGISSTAQYF. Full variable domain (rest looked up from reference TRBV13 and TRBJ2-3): AAGVIQSPRHLIKEKRETATLKCYPIPRHDTVYWYQQGPGQDPQFLISFYEKMQSDKGSIPDRFSAQQFSDYHSELNMSSLELGDSALYFCASSLGPGISSTAQYFGPGTRLTVL.

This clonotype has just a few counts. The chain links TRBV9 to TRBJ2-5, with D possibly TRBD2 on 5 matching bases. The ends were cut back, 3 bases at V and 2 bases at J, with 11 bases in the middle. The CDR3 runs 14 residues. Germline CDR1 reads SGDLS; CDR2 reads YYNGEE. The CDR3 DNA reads TGTGCCAGCAGCGCCCGCGGGCTGCAAGAGACCCAGTACTTC. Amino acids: CASSARGLQETQYF.

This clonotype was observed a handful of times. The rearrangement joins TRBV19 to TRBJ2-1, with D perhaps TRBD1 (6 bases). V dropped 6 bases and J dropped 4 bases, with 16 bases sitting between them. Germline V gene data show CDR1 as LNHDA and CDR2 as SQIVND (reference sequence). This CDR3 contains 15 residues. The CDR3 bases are TGTGCCAGTAGAGCCCACAGGGATCGTTACAATGAGCAGTTCTTC. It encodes CASRAHRDRYNEQFF.

The CDR3 region is CASSRGRVSTDTQYF. Written as DNA, the CDR3 is TGTGCCAGCAGTAGGGGGCGGGTAAGCACAGATACGCAGTATTTT. V usage is TRBV6-5 and J usage is TRBJ2-3, with 7 nucleotides matching TRBD1. V lost 5 bases and J lost 0; bases outside the gene matches: 5. CDR1 and CDR2 (germline): MNHEY, SVGAGI. This CDR3 region has 15 residues.